The 15 T cell receptor beta chains presented below share a single source sample, sequenced in a study of blood T cell repertoires in COVID-19. Method: immunoSEQ multiplex PCR; TCRdb's copy keeps in-frame clones and lacks some. This sample has 250,000 to 300,000 clones; 80% to 95% occur once, and the top ten carry 1.1%. Sequenced sample: PBMCs or T cells enriched from blood (not recorded which). The receptors come from a woman aged 25 to 45 who had recovered from COVID-19.

J is TRBJ1-4 and V is TRBV27, with D possibly matching TRBD1 (5 bases). V was clipped by 5 bases and J by 0 bases, with 13 bases between them. This CDR3 has 16 residues. The germline V gene encodes CDR1 MNHEY and CDR2 SMNVEV (reference sequence). CDR3 nucleotide sequence: TGTGCCAGCAGTCAATACCCGACAGCAACTAATGAAAAACTGTTTTTT. It specifies CASSQYPTATNEKLFF. The full variable domain, its missing parts supplied by reference TRBV27 and TRBJ1-4, is EAQVTQNPRYLITVTGKKLTVTCSQNMNHEYMSWYRQDPGLGLRQIYYSMNVEVTDKGDVPEGYKVSRKEKRNFPLILESPSPNQTSLYFCASSQYPTATNEKLFFGSGTQLSVL.

V usage is TRBV6-5 and J usage is TRBJ2-7, with 7 bases aligning to TRBD1. This CDR3 comprises 15 residues. The germline V gene has CDR1 MNHEY and CDR2 SVGAGI. Unmatched junction bases numbered 10, after V lost 7 bases and J lost 1 base. In nucleotides, the CDR3 is TGTGCCAGCAAAATATACAGGGGATTTTCCTACGAGCAGTACTTC. Protein product: CASKIYRGFSYEQYF.

This clone was counted only a few times. This sequence joins TRBV10-1 and TRBJ2-2; possibly TRBD1 for D (6 bases). Trimming stripped 2 bases from V and 5 bases from J, with 6 bases between. CDR1 and CDR2 (germline): WNHNN, SYGVQD (reference sequence). The CDR3 sequence is 13 residues long. As DNA, the CDR3 is TGCGCCAGCAGTGAGAGGGGGACCGGGGAGCTGTTTTTT. Its protein product is CASSERGTGELFF.

V and J are TRBV4-2 and TRBJ1-3, with D unresolved. V lost 1 base and J lost 3, with 7 bases in between. This CDR3 is built from 14 residues. The germline gives CDR1 LGHNA, CDR2 YNFKEQ. CDR3 amino acids: CASSQVAVGNTIYF. In nucleotides, the CDR3 is TGTGCCAGCAGCCAAGTTGCGGTTGGAAACACCATATATTTT.

The J gene is TRBJ1-1, the V gene TRBV20-1; 7 nucleotides match TRBD1. V was pared by 6 bases and J by 6 bases, with 4 bases of the junction left unmatched. CDR3 length equals 11 residues. Germline CDR1 reads DFQATT; CDR2 reads SNEGSKA (reference sequence). CDR3 bases: TGCAGTGCAGACAGGGTCCCTGAAGCTTTCTTT. Protein sequence: CSADRVPEAFF.

This chain uses TRBV5-1 with TRBJ1-2; 8 positions agree with TRBD1. V gave up 3 bases and J gave up 4 bases; unmatched junction bases: 8. Germline V CDR1 and CDR2: SGHRS, YFSETQ. CDR3 length equals 15 residues. CDR3 bases: TGCGCCAGCAGCTGGGACAGGACCGGTTCCTATGGCTACACCTTC. Translation gives CASSWDRTGSYGYTF.

This chain connects TRBV7-2 to TRBJ2-5; the match to TRBD1 covers 8 bases. The CDR3 sequence is 14 residues long. Germline trimming cut 3 bases from V and 5 bases from J; bases unmatched to any gene: 5. The V gene's germline CDR1 is SGHTA and CDR2 FQGNSA. The DNA for the CDR3 is TGTGCCAGCAGCTTCGGACAGGGAATGGAGACCCAGTACTTC. Translating it yields CASSFGQGMETQYF.

This sequence joins TRBV7-9 and TRBJ2-1; 8 bases are a match to TRBD1. The CDR3 contains 15 residues. The J segment lost 7 bases and the V segment lost 3 bases, leaving 8 bases of the junction unmatched. Germline CDR1 and CDR2: SEHNR and FQNEAQ (reference sequence). CDR3 nucleotide sequence: TGTGCCAGCAGCTTGGCCAGGGGGCGGGGTAATGAGCAGTTCTTC. Translating it yields CASSLARGRGNEQFF.

The chain links TRBV3-1 (or the pseudogene TRBV3-2) to TRBJ2-2, with D perhaps TRBD2 (6 bases). The CDR3 loop spans 19 amino acids. Deletions cut 1 base from V and 4 bases from J, with 22 bases between. Germline-derived CDR1 and CDR2 are LGHDT and YNNKEL (reference sequence). This CDR3 reads CASSQGFGGRGSITGELFF. The CDR3 coding sequence is TGTGCCAGCAGCCAAGGGTTCGGAGGGCGCGGGTCGATCACCGGGGAGCTGTTTTTT.

The chain carries TRBV5-1 and TRBJ2-3; 11 bases match TRBD1. Trimming removed 3 bases from V and 2 bases from J; junction bases left unmatched: 5. Germline loops: CDR1 SGHRS, CDR2 YFSETQ. CDR3 size: 16 residues. The CDR3 nucleotides read TGCGCCAGCAGCTACGGACAGGGGGCGCCCACAGATACGCAGTATTTT. Amino acid sequence: CASSYGQGAPTDTQYF.

This clone has a handful of counts. This sequence joins TRBV10-3 and TRBJ1-3; D is unresolved. The V end lost 10 bases, the J end lost 0 bases, and 13 bases lay between the germline ends. The CDR3 is made up of 14 amino acids. The germline V gene encodes CDR1 ENHRY and CDR2 SYGVKD. For the CDR3, the DNA is TGTGCCACGCACCAGTCGAACTCTGGAAACACCATATATTTT. This encodes CATHQSNSGNTIYF.

This clone came up a few times. The chain couples TRBV19 to TRBJ2-1; D is perhaps TRBD2 (6 bases). The germline V gene encodes CDR1 LNHDA and CDR2 SQIVND (reference sequence). The CDR3 spans 16 residues. V was trimmed by 4 bases and J by 4 bases, leaving 17 bases between them. CDR3 DNA: TGTGCCAGTAGTACTCACCTGAGGGACTTTTACAATGAGCAGTTCTTC. It translates to CASSTHLRDFYNEQFF.

The chain uses TRBV28 and TRBJ1-4; TRBD1 matches 7 bases. After removal of 3 bases from V and 2 bases from J, the junction contained 6 bases not matched to a gene. The CDR3 length is 16 residues. Germline V gene data show CDR1 as MDHEN and CDR2 as SYDVKM. CDR3 sequence reads: CASSLIQQGTNEKLFF. The CDR3 DNA sequence: TGTGCCAGCAGTTTGATCCAACAGGGGACTAATGAAAAACTGTTTTTT.

V and J are TRBV5-6 and TRBJ2-7; D unresolved. V was shortened by 2 bases and J by 4 bases, with 13 bases between the two germline ends. The CDR3 contains 14 residues. The germline gives CDR1 SGHDT, CDR2 YYEEEE. This CDR3 reads CASSLGTNSYEQYF. The DNA for the CDR3 is TGTGCCAGCAGCTTAGGTACTAACTCTTACGAGCAGTACTTC.

The chain employs TRBV7-3 and TRBJ2-7; 7 bases align to TRBD1. The CDR3 contains 14 residues. CDR1 and CDR2 from the germline V gene are SGHTA and FQGTGA. The trim removed 6 bases at V and 2 bases at J, leaving 7 bases unmatched. The CDR3 sequence is CASRRQGTTYEQYF. DNA for the CDR3: TGTGCCAGCAGGAGACAGGGAACAACCTACGAGCAGTACTTC.